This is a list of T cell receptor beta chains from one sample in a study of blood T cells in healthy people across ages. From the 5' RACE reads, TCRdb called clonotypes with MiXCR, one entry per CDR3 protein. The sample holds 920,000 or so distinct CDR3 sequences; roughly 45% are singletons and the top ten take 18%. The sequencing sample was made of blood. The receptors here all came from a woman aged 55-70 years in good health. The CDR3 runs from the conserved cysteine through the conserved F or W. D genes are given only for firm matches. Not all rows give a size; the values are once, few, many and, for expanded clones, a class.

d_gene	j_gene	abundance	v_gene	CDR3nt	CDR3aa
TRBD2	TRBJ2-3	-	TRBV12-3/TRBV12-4	TGTGCCAGCAGTTGGACTAGCGGGAGTGTGGCAGATACGCAGTATTTT	CASSWTSGSVADTQYF
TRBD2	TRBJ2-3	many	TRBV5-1	TGCGCCAGCAGGACTAGCGGGAGTAGTACAGATACGCAGTATTTT	CASRTSGSSTDTQYF
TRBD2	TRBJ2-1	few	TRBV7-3	TGTGCCAGCAGCGCAACCGGGACTAGCGGGAGGAAGTTCTTC	CASSATGTSGRKFF
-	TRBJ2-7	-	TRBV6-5	TGTGCCAGCAGTTACTATTTGGGGTACGAGCAGTACTTC	CASSYYLGYEQYF
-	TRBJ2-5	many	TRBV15	TGTGCCACCAGCAGAGGAGCCGCTAAAGAGACCCAGTACTTC	CATSRGAAKETQYF
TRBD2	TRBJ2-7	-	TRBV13	TGTGCCAGCAGCTTAGGCGCCGGGACTAGCCCGCAGTACTTC	CASSLGAGTSPQYF
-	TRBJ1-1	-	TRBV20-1	TGCAGTGCCCGTGGGGGGGTTCACACTGAAGCTTTCTTT	CSARGGVHTEAFF
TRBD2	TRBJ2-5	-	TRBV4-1	TGCGCCAGCAGCTCCCCGGCTAGCGGGAGAGAGACCCAGTACTTC	CASSSPASGRETQYF
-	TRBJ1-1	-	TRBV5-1	TGCGCCAGCAGCCCGCGGACCCTCCGAGATGAAGCTTTCTTT	CASSPRTLRDEAFF
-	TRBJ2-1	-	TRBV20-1	TGCAGTGCTAGTGATTTACCCGGGAATGAGCAGTTCTTC	CSASDLPGNEQFF
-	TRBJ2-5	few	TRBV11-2	TGTGCCAGCAGCCCTGGGGCCCGGCAGCAAGAGACCCAGTACTTC	CASSPGARQQETQYF
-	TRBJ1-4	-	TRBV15	TGTGCCACCAGCAGAGATCGCGGAAAACTGTTTTTT	CATSRDRGKLFF
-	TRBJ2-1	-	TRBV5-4	TGTGCCAGCAGCTCCCCTCGACTAGTTGGGAATGAGCAGTTCTTC	CASSSPRLVGNEQFF
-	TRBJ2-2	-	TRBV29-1	TGCAGCGTTACTCAGGGTCGGGACACCGGGGAGCTGTTTTTT	CSVTQGRDTGELFF
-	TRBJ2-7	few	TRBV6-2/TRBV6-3	TGTGCCAGCAGTCCCGGGACATTCTCCTACGAGCAGTACTTC	CASSPGTFSYEQYF
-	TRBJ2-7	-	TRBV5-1	TGCGCCAGCAGCTTGGCGGGGGCGCCGGGCAATGAGCAGTACTTC	CASSLAGAPGNEQYF
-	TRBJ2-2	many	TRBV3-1	TGTGCCAGCAGCTTAGTTTCCGGGGAGCTGTTTTTT	CASSLVSGELFF
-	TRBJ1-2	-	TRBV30	TGTGCCTGGAAGCATGGGGCAGCCTATGGCTACACCTTC	CAWKHGAAYGYTF
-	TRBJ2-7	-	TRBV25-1	TGTGCCAGCAGTGATGGGCCCAGCGAGCAGTACTTC	CASSDGPSEQYF
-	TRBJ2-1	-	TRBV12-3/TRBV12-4	TGTGCCAGCGGGGCAGCGGGTTACAATGAGCAGTTCTTC	CASGAAGYNEQFF
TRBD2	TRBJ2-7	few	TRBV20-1	TGCAGTGCTCCGACCCTAGCGGGAGGATCCCACGAGCAGTACTTC	CSAPTLAGGSHEQYF
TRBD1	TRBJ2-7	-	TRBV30	TGTGCCTGGAGTAGGGGGCGAACGACCTACGAGCAGTACTTC	CAWSRGRTTYEQYF
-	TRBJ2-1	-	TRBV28	TGTGCCAGCAGTTTACCGGGGGGCGTCGGGGTCAATGAGCAGTTCTTC	CASSLPGGVGVNEQFF
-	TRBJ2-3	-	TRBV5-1	TGCGCCAGCAGCGCCCCGGCGGGACATAGCACAGATACGCAGTATTTT	CASSAPAGHSTDTQYF
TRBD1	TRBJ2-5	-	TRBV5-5	TGTGCCAGCAGCACACGAGGGGGCCCAGGAGAGACCCAGTACTTC	CASSTRGGPGETQYF
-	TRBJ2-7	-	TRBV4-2	TGTGCCAGCAGCCCCCTGACTAGTGACAATGAGCAGTACTTC	CASSPLTSDNEQYF
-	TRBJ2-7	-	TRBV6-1	TGTGCCAGCAACCCAGCCTGGACGGATATCTCCTACGAGCAGTACTTC	CASNPAWTDISYEQYF
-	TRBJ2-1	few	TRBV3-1	TGTGCCAGCAGCCCGGACCGGGAGCCTCTCAATGAGCAGTTCTTC	CASSPDREPLNEQFF
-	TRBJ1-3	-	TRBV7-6	TGTGCCAGCGCAAGTAGCTCTGGAAACACCATATATTTT	CASASSSGNTIYF
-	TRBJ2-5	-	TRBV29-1	TGCAGCGTTGACAACAGCAGGGGAAGTCTGCAGACCCAGTACTTC	CSVDNSRGSLQTQYF
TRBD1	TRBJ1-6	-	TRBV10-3	TGTGCCACGCAGCCACAGGGGAATTCACCCCTCCACTTT	CATQPQGNSPLHF
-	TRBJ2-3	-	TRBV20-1	TGCAGTGCTAGACTGGTGGGTGGAGATACGCAGTATTTT	CSARLVGGDTQYF
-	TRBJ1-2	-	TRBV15	TGTGCCACCAGAAGGGGCCGTTTTGCAAACTATGGCTACACCTTC	CATRRGRFANYGYTF
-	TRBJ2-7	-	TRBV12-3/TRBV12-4	TGTGCCAGCAGAGGCAGTAACTCCTACGAGCAGTACTTC	CASRGSNSYEQYF
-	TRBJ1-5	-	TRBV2	TGTGCCAGCCGATTGGGGCGCTTGGGCAATCAGCCCCAGCATTTT	CASRLGRLGNQPQHF
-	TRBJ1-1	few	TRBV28	TGTGCCAGCAGTTTATTGGGAGGGACTGAAGCTTTCTTT	CASSLLGGTEAFF
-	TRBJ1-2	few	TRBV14	TGTGCCAGCAGCCAAAATCTGGGGGGAGCTAACTATGGCTACACCTTC	CASSQNLGGANYGYTF